Shown below are 21 T cell receptor beta chains from a single sample sequenced in a study of neurological immune-mediated disorders. TCRdb re-called the 5' RACE reads through MiXCR, storing one row per CDR3 protein. The data show approximately 37,000 distinct CDR3 sequences, with under 4% seen just once and roughly 8.2% held by the top ten. Time point here: longitudinal time-point 1 (baseline). The sequencing sample was made of PBMCs. Receptors originate from a woman aged 55 to 70 with multiple sclerosis.

This clonotype was picked up many times. The chain carries TRBV25-1 and TRBJ2-1; D assignment may be TRBD1 or TRBD2 (5 bases each). CDR3 length equals 16 residues. The germline V and J ends were trimmed by 1 base and 6 bases, with 16 bases remaining between them. Germline values: CDR1 MGHDK, CDR2 SYGVNS. The CDR3 nucleotides read TGTGCCAGCAGTGAATTTGGTGAGGGGTTGGGCAATGAGCAGTTCTTC. It codes for CASSEFGEGLGNEQFF. Looking up the rest from reference TRBV25-1 and TRBJ2-1 gives the full variable domain: EADIYQTPRYLVIGTGKKITLECSQTMGHDKMYWYQQDPGMELHLIHYSYGVNSTEKGDLSSESTVSRIRTEHFPLTLESARPSHTSQYLCASSEFGEGLGNEQFFGPGTRLTVL.

There are many counts of this clonotype. This chain connects TRBV5-1 to TRBJ1-4; D ambiguous. Trimming stripped 3 bases from V and 4 bases from J, with 10 bases between. In germline, CDR1 is SGHRS, CDR2 YFSETQ. The CDR3 has 14 residues. CDR3 in amino acids: CASSSNGINEKLFF. The CDR3 nucleotides read TGCGCCAGCAGCTCCAACGGGATTAATGAAAAACTGTTTTTT.

The sample holds many counts of this clonotype. The J gene is TRBJ1-4, the V gene TRBV7-2; perhaps TRBD1 as D (5 bases). Per the germline V gene, CDR1 is SGHTA and CDR2 is FQGNSA. The CDR3 is 14 amino acids. V lost 5 bases, J lost 8 bases, and 15 bases lay in between. The DNA of the CDR3 is TGTGCCAGCAGCCCAGGGACCCGGGGAGAAAAACTGTTTTTT. Translating it yields CASSPGTRGEKLFF.

This clonotype has a count of ten or more. This chain joins TRBV10-3 and TRBJ2-5; 8 positions agree with TRBD2. Germline V gene sequence: CDR1 ENHRY, CDR2 SYGVKD. V was clipped by 2 bases and J by 4 bases; unmatched bases: 6. CDR3 size: 15 residues. The CDR3 DNA reads as TGTGCCATCAGTGAGCCCGGCGGGGGGAGAGAGACCCAGTACTTC. This encodes CAISEPGGGRETQYF.

This clonotype occurred many times. The chain employs TRBV27 and TRBJ2-5; 11 bases are shared with TRBD1. Germline V lookup: CDR1 MNHEY, CDR2 SMNVEV (reference sequence). This CDR3 spans 16 amino acids. V lost 3 bases to trimming and J lost 5 bases; unmatched junction nucleotides: 8. The CDR3 DNA sequence: TGTGCCAGCAGTTTGGACCGGACAGGGGGCGCTGAGACCCAGTACTTC. It is translated as CASSLDRTGGAETQYF.

This clonotype occurred many times. The rearrangement joins TRBV25-1 to TRBJ1-1; perhaps TRBD1 as D (6 bases). The germline CDR1 and CDR2 sequences are MGHDK and SYGVNS. This CDR3 is built from 17 residues. V lost 5 bases and J lost 4, with 23 bases in between. DNA of the CDR3: TGTGCCAGCAGTATGACGGCCGGGGGCGCGTACGGCACTGAAGCTTTCTTT. It translates to CASSMTAGGAYGTEAFF.

There are many counts of this clonotype. This chain connects TRBV5-1 to TRBJ1-2; D gene uncertain. The CDR3 spans 14 residues. The V end lost 4 bases, the J end lost 6 bases, and 16 bases lay between the germline ends. Germline-derived CDR1 and CDR2 are SGHRS and YFSETQ. CDR3 residues: CASSHEAGVHGYTF. The CDR3 nucleotides are TGCGCCAGCAGCCACGAGGCCGGGGTCCATGGCTACACCTTC.

This clonotype is medium-sized (0.01 to 0.1%) in the sample. The chain uses TRBV5-1 and TRBJ2-7; D gene uncertain. Germline loops: CDR1 SGHRS, CDR2 YFSETQ. CDR3 size: 14 residues. V shed 0 bases and J shed 3 bases, with 10 bases lying between them. The CDR3 is CASSLAEGIYEQYF. For the CDR3, the DNA is TGCGCCAGCAGCTTGGCAGAAGGGATCTACGAGCAGTACTTC.

The sample holds many counts of this clonotype. V is TRBV6-5 and J is TRBJ2-1; D gene unclear. V lost 0 bases to trimming and J lost 8 bases, with 8 bases between them. There are 13 residues in the CDR3. Per germline, CDR1 MNHEY and CDR2 SVGAGI. The CDR3 nucleotides read TGTGCCAGCAGTTACTCGACCTTATATGAGCAGTTCTTC. Protein product: CASSYSTLYEQFF.

At least ten counts were recorded for this clonotype. V usage is TRBV3-1 and J usage is TRBJ2-1; 9 positions match TRBD1. V dropped 6 bases and J dropped 6; count of bases not matched to a gene: 3. The CDR3 is 13 residues long. Germline CDR1 is LGHDT and CDR2 is YNNKEL (reference sequence). The CDR3 DNA reads TGTGCCAGCAGTCCGACAGGGGGCAATGAGCAGTTCTTC. Its protein product is CASSPTGGNEQFF.

The sample holds many counts of this clonotype. The chain links TRBV25-1 to TRBJ1-4; 8 bases match TRBD1. The CDR3 length is 15 residues. Germline V gene data show CDR1 as MGHDK and CDR2 as SYGVNS. V lost 2 bases and J lost 5; bases outside the gene matches: 4. The CDR3 bases are TGTGCCAGCAGTGAACCGGGGGACAGGAATGAAAAACTGTTTTTT. It codes for CASSEPGDRNEKLFF.

This clonotype was seen at least ten times. The chain uses TRBV20-1 and TRBJ1-5; maybe TRBD1 (5 bases). Trimming left V 0 bases short and J 6 bases short, with 18 bases between. The CDR3 runs to 16 residues. CDR1 is DFQATT and CDR2 is SNEGSKA in the germline V gene (reference sequence). The CDR3 loop is CSARDPQRGVSQPQHF. DNA of the CDR3: TGCAGTGCTAGAGATCCGCAACGAGGGGTTAGTCAGCCCCAGCATTTT.

Ten or more counts support this clonotype. In DNA, the CDR3 is TGCAGCGGTGCTACAGGGGGAACTGAAGCTTTCTTT. This translates into CSGATGGTEAFF. The V and J genes are TRBV29-1 and TRBJ1-1; TRBD1 agrees at 8 bases. The CDR3 runs to 12 residues. The germline V gene encodes CDR1 SQVTM and CDR2 ANQGSEA. V dropped 7 bases and J dropped 5; count of bases not matched to a gene: 6.

This clonotype was counted many times. The CDR3 reads CASSAGTSPSPLHF. CDR3 nucleotide sequence: TGTGCCAGCAGTGCCGGGACCTCGCCCTCACCCCTCCACTTT. The rearrangement links TRBV6-1 to TRBJ1-6, with TRBD1 as a possible D gene (5 bases). The CDR3 sequence is 14 residues long. V was cut by 4 bases and J by 10 bases, with 14 bases left in between. The germline V gene encodes CDR1 MNHNS and CDR2 SASEGT.

The V gene is TRBV20-1, the J gene TRBJ1-3, with no clear D. V dropped 7 bases and J dropped 4 bases, with 11 bases sitting between them. Looked up from germline, CDR1 is DFQATT and CDR2 is SNEGSKA (reference sequence). This CDR3 has 12 amino acids. CDR3 sequence reads: CSGNGIGNTIYF. The CDR3 coding sequence is TGCAGTGGTAACGGCATCGGAAACACCATATATTTT.

There are many counts of this clonotype. The J gene is TRBJ2-2, the V gene TRBV6-5; no clear D. V was shortened by 6 bases and J by 5 bases, with 10 bases between the two germline ends. The CDR3 totals 13 residues. CDR1 and CDR2 from the germline V gene are MNHEY and SVGAGI. CDR3 sequence: CASSRDTTGELFF. DNA of the CDR3: TGTGCCAGCAGCCGCGACACTACCGGGGAGCTGTTTTTT.

The sample holds many counts of this clonotype. The chain recombines TRBV10-3 with TRBJ2-3; 14 bases are a match to TRBD2. Germline trimming cut 6 bases from V and 6 bases from J; bases unmatched to any gene: 5. The CDR3 contains 15 residues. CDR1 is ENHRY and CDR2 is SYGVKD in the germline V gene. The CDR3, as DNA: TGTGCCATCAGAGATCGGACTAGCGGGAGGGATACGCAGTATTTT. Translating it yields CAIRDRTSGRDTQYF.

This clonotype has a count of ten or more. In DNA, the CDR3 is TGTGCCAGCAGTACAAACGACGGGAACACCGGGGAGCTGTTTTTT. It translates to CASSTNDGNTGELFF. The rearrangement links TRBV6-1 to TRBJ2-2, with D hard to call. V shed 5 bases and J shed 1 base, with 11 bases lying between them. The CDR3 is made up of 15 amino acids. CDR1 and CDR2 (germline): MNHNS, SASEGT.

The table lists this clonotype with many counts. V usage is TRBV12-3 or TRBV12-4 and J usage is TRBJ2-1, with 7 nucleotides matching TRBD2. This CDR3 spans 16 amino acids. V shed 2 bases, J shed 0 bases, and the junction held 4 bases outside the gene matches. CDR3 residues: CASSLSGGGSYNEQFF. In DNA, the CDR3 is TGTGCCAGCAGTTTATCCGGCGGGGGCTCCTACAATGAGCAGTTCTTC.

This clonotype ranks as medium-sized. The genes are TRBV20-1 and TRBJ1-2; D is possibly TRBD1 (5 bases). Germline assignment: CDR1 DFQATT and CDR2 SNEGSKA (reference sequence). The CDR3 contains 14 residues. V shed 4 bases and J shed 3 bases, with 15 bases lying between them. The CDR3: CSATVQEQDYGYTF. DNA for the CDR3: TGCAGTGCTACGGTACAGGAACAGGACTATGGCTACACCTTC.

This clonotype was recorded many times. This chain joins TRBV20-1 and TRBJ2-1, with TRBD2 matching 7 bases. The CDR3 has 14 amino acids. Germline V lookup: CDR1 DFQATT, CDR2 SNEGSKA (reference sequence). V gave up 0 bases and J gave up 7 bases; unmatched junction bases: 6. CDR3 amino acids: CSARDIAGVNEQFF. CDR3 DNA: TGCAGTGCTAGAGATATTGCGGGGGTTAATGAGCAGTTCTTC.